This T cell receptor beta chain is from a study of beta chain features in type 1 diabetes. Study-level background: Similarity in age, gender and cell yields was seen between patients and healthy donors.

All of the isolated RNA was reverse transcribed, so expressed TCRB transcripts were sequenced. The data were produced by immunoSEQ multiplex PCR, yet TCRdb's version contains in-frame clones alone and is incomplete. The table has 150,000 to 160,000 clones, around 10% seen once; the top ten hold about 2.1%. Sequenced sample: central memory CD4+ T cells from blood. This receptor was obtained from a man aged 18 to 30 in good health.

Written as DNA, the CDR3 is TGCAGCGTGCGACAGGGGCCCTATAATTCACCCCTCCACTTT. Translating it yields CSVRQGPYNSPLHF. The chain joins TRBV29-1 to TRBJ1-6, with TRBD1 identical over 8 bases. This CDR3 comprises 14 residues. Trimming cost V 6 bases and J 2 bases; bases outside gene matches: 3. Germline V gene sequence: CDR1 SQVTM, CDR2 ANQGSEA.